Below are 26 T cell receptor beta chains sequenced from a single sample in a study of CD8 T cells in Susac syndrome. The authors reverse transcribed roughly 0.5 to 1 ug RNA with random hexamers. TCRdb ran MiXCR on the immunoSEQ multiplex PCR reads and lists one entry per CDR3 protein. Of 160,000 or so distinct CDR3 sequences detected, 94% appear once; the ten largest clones hold around 0.11%. The sequenced sample consisted of CD4+ T cells from PBMCs. The receptors here all came from a human donor with Susac syndrome.

In its sample, this clonotype was seen once. This chain connects TRBV20-1 to TRBJ1-1; D uncertain. Between the trimmed V and J ends, which lost 0 bases and 1 base, there was a span of 9 bases. CDR1 and CDR2 from the germline V gene are DFQATT and SNEGSKA (reference sequence). This CDR3 has 14 residues. The CDR3 DNA reads as TGCAGTGCTAGAGAGCCAGATCGGAACACTGAAGCTTTCTTT. Its translation is CSAREPDRNTEAFF.

The chain combines TRBV7-3 with TRBJ1-2; D ambiguous. The V end was cut by 5 bases, the J end by 5 bases, with 18 bases between. CDR1 and CDR2 from the germline V gene are SGHTA and FQGTGA. This CDR3 spans 15 amino acids. The CDR3 sequence: CASSPSSGKSYGYTF. The CDR3 nucleotides are TGTGCCAGCAGCCCCTCTAGCGGCAAAAGTTATGGCTACACCTTC.

V usage is TRBV5-1 and J usage is TRBJ2-3; D remains unclear. Germline values: CDR1 SGHRS, CDR2 YFSETQ. The CDR3 totals 15 residues. V was trimmed by 1 base and J by 3 bases, leaving 12 bases between them. The CDR3 region has the DNA TGCGCCAGCAGCTTGCGGTTATCGTCGACAGATACGCAGTATTTT. It codes for CASSLRLSSTDTQYF.

The V gene is TRBV6-5, the J gene TRBJ1-1; the match to TRBD1 covers 8 bases. Germline lookup yields CDR1 MNHEY and CDR2 SVGAGI. Trimming at V came to 0 bases and at J to 5 bases, leaving 2 bases not matched to a gene. There are 14 residues in the CDR3. The CDR3 DNA is TGTGCCAGCAGTTACTCGAGACAGGGGACTGAAGCTTTCTTT. Its protein is CASSYSRQGTEAFF.

The chain carries TRBV30 and TRBJ1-2; maybe TRBD1 (5 bases). The V gene's germline CDR1 is GTSNPN and CDR2 SVGIG (reference sequence). Trimming stripped 0 bases from V and 8 bases from J, with 13 bases between. The CDR3 spans 13 residues. CDR3 loop: CAWSVPPQGGYTF. As DNA, the CDR3 is TGTGCCTGGAGTGTACCCCCCCAGGGAGGCTACACCTTC.

J is TRBJ1-5 and V is TRBV30; TRBD1 agrees at 7 bases. The V gene's germline CDR1 is GTSNPN and CDR2 SVGIG (reference sequence). There are 15 residues in the CDR3. The V and J ends lost 1 base and 1 base, in that order; junction bases with no gene match: 4. This CDR3 is CAWSGRQGSNQPQHF. The CDR3 DNA follows: TGTGCCTGGAGTGGGAGACAGGGAAGCAATCAGCCCCAGCATTTT.

The genes are TRBV5-4 and TRBJ1-2; 8 bases match TRBD1. Germline CDR1 is SGHNT and CDR2 is YYREEE (reference sequence). J lost 5 bases, V lost 2 bases, and 2 bases had no gene match. The CDR3 contains 13 residues. CDR3 in amino acids: CASSFGQGYGYTF. DNA of the CDR3: TGTGCCAGCAGCTTCGGACAGGGATATGGCTACACCTTC.

This clonotype was recorded once. V is TRBV12-3 or TRBV12-4 and J is TRBJ2-1; 9 nucleotides align to TRBD1. The CDR3 is 15 amino acids. The ends lost 6 bases at V and 6 bases at J; junction bases unmatched: 9. The CDR3 bases are TGTGCCAGCAGACCGCTCGGGACAGGGACCAATGAGCAGTTCTTC. The encoded protein is CASRPLGTGTNEQFF.

The rearrangement links TRBV20-1 to TRBJ1-6; 7 bases fit TRBD1. Germline assignment: CDR1 DFQATT and CDR2 SNEGSKA (reference sequence). V was clipped by 3 bases and J by 7 bases; unmatched bases: 12. The CDR3 is made up of 16 amino acids. In nucleotides, the CDR3 is TGCAGTGCTAGGGTTATCTCCGGGACAGACAATTCACCCCTCCACTTT. Translating gives CSARVISGTDNSPLHF.

This rearrangement joins TRBV20-1 to TRBJ1-1, with a weak D call TRBD1 (6 bases). Germline lookup yields CDR1 DFQATT and CDR2 SNEGSKA (reference sequence). This CDR3 region has 13 residues. Trimming removed 3 bases at V and 1 base at J, with 9 bases between. The CDR3 protein is CSASQGPNTEAFF. CDR3 sequence (DNA): TGCAGTGCTAGTCAGGGGCCGAACACTGAAGCTTTCTTT.

The chain couples TRBV9 to TRBJ1-1; possible D gene TRBD1, 6 bases. Trimming took off 3 bases at V and 4 bases at J, with 10 bases between the two ends. Germline-derived CDR1 and CDR2 are SGDLS and YYNGEE. CDR3 length: 13 amino acids. CDR3 loop: CASSAGVFTEAFF. As DNA, the CDR3 is TGTGCCAGCAGCGCAGGGGTTTTCACTGAAGCTTTCTTT.

The chain combines TRBV12-3 or TRBV12-4 with TRBJ1-5; D is perhaps TRBD1 (6 bases). V gave up 4 bases and J gave up 8 bases, with 18 bases separating them. The CDR3 loop spans 15 amino acids. The CDR3 DNA follows: TGTGCCAGCAGTTCCTCTAGGACAGCAAGAGAGCCCCAGCATTTT. The encoded protein is CASSSSRTAREPQHF.

The chain couples TRBV15 to TRBJ2-7; D unresolved. Germline values: CDR1 LNHNV, CDR2 YYDKDF (reference sequence). The V end lost 1 base, the J end lost 6 bases, and 7 bases lay between the germline ends. The CDR3 is 12 amino acids. CDR3 residues: CATSRVVGEQYF. The CDR3, as DNA: TGTGCCACCAGCAGAGTAGTAGGCGAGCAGTACTTC.

This chain links TRBV7-2 with TRBJ2-5, with TRBD1 matching 7 bases. The CDR3 is 14 amino acids. Germline V gene data show CDR1 as SGHTA and CDR2 as FQGNSA. The trim removed 5 bases at V and 5 bases at J, leaving 8 bases unmatched. The CDR3 DNA sequence: TGTGCCAGCAGCGCCGCGACAGGGCTCGAGACCCAGTACTTC. This sequence encodes CASSAATGLETQYF.

The V and J genes are TRBV3-1 and TRBJ2-5; TRBD2 is a possible D gene (5 bases). Germline lookup yields CDR1 LGHDT and CDR2 YNNKEL (reference sequence). This CDR3 is built from 12 residues. V lost 2 bases, J lost 7 bases, and 8 bases lay in between. The CDR3 DNA sequence: TGTGCCAGCAGCCAAAGTGGGAGGACCCAGTACTTC. Residues: CASSQSGRTQYF.

The chain has TRBV18 and TRBJ2-7, with D hard to call. In germline, CDR1 is KGHSH, CDR2 LQKENI. The CDR3 runs to 12 residues. V lost 3 bases and J lost 2, with 5 bases in between. The CDR3 DNA reads as TGTGCCAGCTCACCGGACCCCTACGAGCAGTACTTC. Its translation: CASSPDPYEQYF.

This chain links TRBV6-5 with TRBJ2-3; TRBD2 matches 9 bases. Germline loops: CDR1 MNHEY, CDR2 SVGAGI. With V trimmed by 4 bases and J by 1 base, 15 bases remained unmatched. The CDR3 has 19 residues. This CDR3 is CASSWGRLAGGLGTDTQYF. CDR3 sequence (DNA): TGTGCCAGCAGTTGGGGCCGTCTTGCGGGGGGGCTTGGCACAGATACGCAGTATTTT.

The CDR3 bases are TGCAGTGCTAGGGACAGGCCGACCGGGGAGCTGTTTTTT. This sequence encodes CSARDRPTGELFF. J is TRBJ2-2 and V is TRBV20-1, with 7 bases lining up with TRBD1. The ends lost 3 bases at V and 5 bases at J; junction bases unmatched: 3. In germline, CDR1 is DFQATT, CDR2 SNEGSKA (reference sequence). The CDR3 extends over 13 amino acids.

The gene calls are TRBV3-1 and TRBJ1-1, with TRBD1 matching over 8 bases. V gave up 1 base and J gave up 3 bases; unmatched junction bases: 7. This CDR3 comprises 16 residues. CDR1 LGHDT and CDR2 YNNKEL come from the germline V gene (reference sequence). In DNA form, the CDR3 reads TGTGCCAGCAGCCAAGGGAGCAGGGGGCCGGACACTGAAGCTTTCTTT. This gives the protein CASSQGSRGPDTEAFF.

The rearrangement links TRBV11-2 to TRBJ2-5; TRBD2 is a possible D gene (6 bases). The CDR3 spans 15 residues. Trimming pared 5 bases from V and 4 bases from J, leaving 17 bases between. Germline values: CDR1 SGHAT, CDR2 FQNNGV. Here the CDR3 reads CASSPSRGRGETQYF. DNA of the CDR3: TGTGCCAGCAGCCCTTCACGAGGGCGGGGAGAGACCCAGTACTTC.

The chain couples TRBV6-5 to TRBJ1-6; D is possibly TRBD1 (6 bases). CDR3 length equals 15 residues. Germline-derived CDR1 and CDR2 are MNHEY and SVGAGI. Between the trimmed V and J ends, which lost 4 bases and 4 bases, there was a span of 11 bases. The CDR3 region is CASSSPQGYNSPLHF. Written as DNA, the CDR3 is TGTGCCAGCAGTTCCCCCCAGGGGTATAATTCACCCCTCCACTTT.

J is TRBJ2-2 and V is TRBV20-1, with 7 bases fitting TRBD1. This CDR3 is built from 15 residues. J gave up 0 bases and V 4 bases, and 5 bases lay outside the gene matches. CDR1 and CDR2 from the germline V gene are DFQATT and SNEGSKA (reference sequence). In DNA form, the CDR3 reads TGCAGTGCTACAAGGGGGACAGCGAACACCGGGGAGCTGTTTTTT. It translates to CSATRGTANTGELFF.

This chain uses TRBV7-2 with TRBJ2-3; possible D gene TRBD2, 5 bases. The V gene lost 1 base and the J gene lost 4 bases, with 15 bases spanning the gap. The CDR3 sequence is 16 residues long. The germline gives CDR1 SGHTA, CDR2 FQGNSA. As DNA, the CDR3 is TGTGCCAGCAGCTTAGGTTCAGGTCGGGGAGCAGATACGCAGTATTTT. This translates into CASSLGSGRGADTQYF.

The V call is TRBV12-3 or TRBV12-4, the J call TRBJ2-7, with D possibly TRBD2 on 6 matching bases. CDR3 length: 14 residues. V was shortened by 6 bases and J by 3 bases, with 15 bases between the two germline ends. The CDR3: CASSSKTRRYEQYF. The CDR3 DNA reads as TGTGCCAGCAGCTCGAAGACTAGACGCTACGAGCAGTACTTC.

The chain couples TRBV11-2 to TRBJ2-5; the D gene is possibly TRBD2 (7 bases). CDR1 is SGHAT, CDR2 FQNNGV, per germline. The CDR3 runs to 16 residues. V was cut by 6 bases and J by 1 base, with 18 bases left in between. The CDR3 nucleotides are TGTGCCAGCAGGGCCGTTAGGGGGGGGTTCCAAGAGACCCAGTACTTC. Translating gives CASRAVRGGFQETQYF.

With regard to this clonotype: A read error may produce the germline difference seen at one junction end. The chain has TRBV7-9 and TRBJ1-2; 9 nucleotides agree with TRBD1. The CDR3 runs to 14 residues. Germline CDR1 SEHNR, CDR2 FQNEAQ (reference sequence). In DNA form, the CDR3 reads TGTGCCAGCAGCTCCCGGGACAGGGACTATGGCAACACCTTC. It translates to CASSSRDRDYGNTF.